The present entry profiles one TCR beta chain with its context. Its target is unknown. This sample is part of a study of siplizumab effects on memory and regulatory T cells. Study-level findings and limits: Naive T cells appeared more diverse than memory cells and seemed to be major alloresponse contributors. An assignable naive or memory phenotype was lacking in roughly 75-96% of proliferating CD4+ or CD8+ clones.

Trimming shortened V by 6 bases and J by 7 bases, and 12 bases separated the two germline ends. The CDR3 extends over 13 amino acids. The V gene's germline CDR1 is MNHNY and CDR2 SVGAGI (reference sequence). The method was immunoSEQ multiplex PCR; TCRdb's version includes in-frame clones alone and lacks a portion of them. The sample carries some 100,000 clones, roughly 96% recorded once. The source is a human donor in good health. V is TRBV6-6 and J is TRBJ1-4; maybe TRBD1 (5 bases). Input material: naive CD4+ T cells sorted from blood. The CDR3: CASSWGNGEKLFF. The CDR3 nucleotides are TGTGCCAGCAGCTGGGGGAATGGTGAAAAACTGTTTTTT.